This is a list of T cell receptor beta chains from one sample in a study of OX40 agonist ivuxolimab in advanced cancers. Profiled with immunoSEQ multiplex PCR; TCRdb holds only in-frame clones, not every one. Among 55,000 to 60,000 clones listed, 88% were seen once. The sample here was CD4+ or CD8+ T cells sorted from blood, taken in a trial of the OX40 agonist ivuxolimab. The receptors stem from an adult with an advanced solid tumor such as melanoma, head and neck, liver or kidney cancer. Each CDR3 is given with its conserved first and last residue. Each record gives: clone size, V gene, J gene, D gene, CDR3 DNA, CDR3 protein. D genes are given only for firm matches. Where a row states a size, it is once, few, many or the class of an expanded clone; other rows omit it.

once	TRBV19	TRBJ1-1	.	TGTGCCAGTAGTGACCGTCGGAACACTGAAGCTTTCTTT	CASSDRRNTEAFF
.	TRBV28	TRBJ1-2	.	TGTGCCAGCAGTTTGTCGGGGGTAGATGGCTACACCTTC	CASSLSGVDGYTF
.	TRBV10-3	TRBJ2-5	TRBD2	TGTGCCATCAGCCGAGGTAGCGGGAGGGCAGGGGAGACCCAGTACTTC	CAISRGSGRAGETQYF
.	TRBV10-3	TRBJ2-3	.	TGTGCCATCAGTGAGACCAGTCACACAGATACGCAGTATTTT	CAISETSHTDTQYF
.	TRBV6-5	TRBJ1-5	.	TGTGCCAGCAGACCGAGTTATAGCAATCAGCCCCAGCATTTT	CASRPSYSNQPQHF
.	TRBV19	TRBJ2-3	.	TGTGCCAGTAGTACCCGACAGAGTAGCACAGATACGCAGTATTTT	CASSTRQSSTDTQYF
once	TRBV2	TRBJ2-2	.	TGTGCCAGCAGTGAAGCGCCCGCCGGGGAGCTGTTTTTT	CASSEAPAGELFF
.	TRBV14	TRBJ1-2	TRBD1	TGTGCCAGCAGAGGACAGGGCAGCTATGGCTACACCTTC	CASRGQGSYGYTF
.	TRBV11-3	TRBJ1-1	TRBD1	TGTGCCAGCAGCTTAACAGGGGCGGCTGAAGCTTTCTTT	CASSLTGAAEAFF
.	TRBV10-1	TRBJ2-3	.	TGCGCCAGCAGTGACATTGCGGGCCAACCCCCAGATACGCAGTATTTT	CASSDIAGQPPDTQYF
.	TRBV5-1	TRBJ2-3	TRBD2	TGCGCCAGCGCGACACTAGCGGAACCTACAGATACGCAGTATTTT	CASATLAEPTDTQYF
few	TRBV27	TRBJ2-1	.	TGTGCCAGCAGTAGAGACAGAGAGCAGTTCTTC	CASSRDREQFF
.	TRBV5-1	TRBJ2-5	.	TGCGCCAGCAGCGCCGGGACTCCGGTCCAAGAGACCCAGTACTTC	CASSAGTPVQETQYF
.	TRBV6-1	TRBJ2-7	TRBD1	TGTGCCAGCAGGGGGGACAGTGTTGGCTACGAGCAGTACTTC	CASRGDSVGYEQYF
.	TRBV6-6	TRBJ2-2	.	TGTGCCAGCATCAAACTGGGCGACACCGGGGAGCTGTTTTTT	CASIKLGDTGELFF
once	TRBV6-5	TRBJ1-5	.	TGTGCCAGCAGTTACAATCAGCCCCAGCATTTT	CASSYNQPQHF
.	TRBV7-2	TRBJ2-3	.	TGTGCCAGCTCCCCCGCAGATACGCAGTATTTT	CASSPADTQYF
.	TRBV30	TRBJ1-2	TRBD1	TGTGCCTGGAGGCCTAGGGACAGGGCCCCGAGTGGTGGCTACACCTTC	CAWRPRDRAPSGGYTF
.	TRBV7-9	TRBJ2-5	.	TGTGCCAGCAGCCCTAGTGGAGGGGAGACCCAGTACTTC	CASSPSGGETQYF
.	TRBV5-1	TRBJ1-2	TRBD1	TGCGCCAGCAGCGACGGGACAGGGGTAGGCTACACCTTC	CASSDGTGVGYTF
.	TRBV28	TRBJ2-1	TRBD2	TGTGCCAGCATGATGTCTAGCGGGAGTGGCGATGAGCAGTTCTTC	CASMMSSGSGDEQFF
once	TRBV9	TRBJ2-4	TRBD2	TGTGCCAGCAGTAAGACTAGCGGGAGTTTGGTAAACATTCAGTACTTC	CASSKTSGSLVNIQYF
.	TRBV5-6	TRBJ2-3	TRBD1	TGTGCCAGCAGGAAGGACAGGGCTTACACAGATACGCAGTATTTT	CASRKDRAYTDTQYF
.	TRBV7-8	TRBJ2-3	.	TGTGCCAGCAGCCTGACCCCGCCACCTGCAGATACGCAGTATTTT	CASSLTPPPADTQYF
.	TRBV6-1	TRBJ2-7	.	TGTGCCAGCAGTGACGGGACCCTCTACGAGCAGTACTTC	CASSDGTLYEQYF